These T cell receptor beta chains were read from a single sample in a study of blood T cell repertoires in COVID-19. Libraries were prepared by immunoSEQ multiplex PCR; TCRdb keeps only in-frame clonotypes and omits some of them. This sample has over 60,000 clones, with approximately 80% found just once. The sample comprised peripheral blood. These receptors all stem from a man aged 50-59 years with COVID-19, enrolled during active disease. CDR3s include the opening cysteine and the closing phenylalanine or tryptophan. Each record gives: clone size, D gene, V gene, J gene, CDR3 DNA, CDR3 protein. D genes are given only for firm matches. The size of a clone is reported for some rows only, either as once, few or many, or as a class for expanded clones.

size: once
D: .
V: TRBV4-3
J: TRBJ2-6
DNA: TGCGCCAGCAGCCAAACCACAGGGAGTGGGGCCAACGTCCTGACTTTC
CDR3: CASSQTTGSGANVLTF

size: .
D: .
V: TRBV6-6
J: TRBJ1-1
DNA: TGTGCCAGCAGGCGCCGGTCCGCGAACACTGAAGCTTTCTTT
CDR3: CASRRRSANTEAFF

size: .
D: TRBD1
V: TRBV7-9
J: TRBJ2-5
DNA: TGTGCCAGCAGCATGTATCCGGGACAGGGAAGAAAAGAGACCCAGTACTTC
CDR3: CASSMYPGQGRKETQYF

size: .
D: TRBD2
V: TRBV28
J: TRBJ2-7
DNA: TGTGCCAGCAGTTTGTCACTAGCGGGACGGATGGGCGAGCAGTACTTC
CDR3: CASSLSLAGRMGEQYF

size: .
D: TRBD1
V: TRBV28
J: TRBJ1-1
DNA: TGTGCCAGCAGTTTATGGGACAGGGTTAACACTGAAGCTTTCTTT
CDR3: CASSLWDRVNTEAFF

size: .
D: TRBD1
V: TRBV4-3
J: TRBJ2-7
DNA: TGCGCCAGCAGCCAAGGGATGACAGGGGGAAGAGTCTACGAGCAGTACTTC
CDR3: CASSQGMTGGRVYEQYF

size: .
D: TRBD1
V: TRBV7-3
J: TRBJ2-2
DNA: TGTGCCAGCAGCTTAGACAGGGGCGGCACCGGGGAGCTGTTTTTT
CDR3: CASSLDRGGTGELFF

size: .
D: TRBD1
V: TRBV6-4
J: TRBJ2-7
DNA: TGTGCCAGCAGTCCGGGACAGGGGTCGGACGAGCAGTACTTC
CDR3: CASSPGQGSDEQYF

size: .
D: TRBD1
V: TRBV19
J: TRBJ2-4
DNA: TGTGCCAGTAGTATCTCCGGCAGGGGGATAAAAAACATTCAGTACTTC
CDR3: CASSISGRGIKNIQYF

size: .
D: TRBD2
V: TRBV7-3
J: TRBJ2-7
DNA: TGTGCCAGCAGCTTATGGGTCTTAGAGGCGGGAGGCCCTGAGAACGAGCAGTACTTC
CDR3: CASSLWVLEAGGPENEQYF

size: .
D: .
V: TRBV13
J: TRBJ2-1
DNA: TGTGCCAGCAGCTTAGAAACAGGGCGAAGCAATGAGCAGTTCTTC
CDR3: CASSLETGRSNEQFF

size: .
D: TRBD1
V: TRBV4-1
J: TRBJ1-2
DNA: TGCGCCAGCAGCCTGACGCAGGGGGCAGACTATGGCTACACCTTC
CDR3: CASSLTQGADYGYTF

size: .
D: .
V: TRBV6-6
J: TRBJ2-5
DNA: TGTGCCAGCAGTTACTCGCGGGATCGGCGTGGAGAGACCCAGTACTTC
CDR3: CASSYSRDRRGETQYF

size: few
D: TRBD1
V: TRBV3-1/TRBV3-2
J: TRBJ1-1
DNA: TGTGCCAGCAGCCAAGCGGCGCAGGGGGGCACTGAAGCTTTCTTT
CDR3: CASSQAAQGGTEAFF

size: .
D: .
V: TRBV18
J: TRBJ2-1
DNA: TGTGCCAGCTCACCACAGTCGGGACAATTCAGTAGTGAGCAGTTCTTC
CDR3: CASSPQSGQFSSEQFF

size: .
D: TRBD2
V: TRBV5-1
J: TRBJ2-1
DNA: TGCGCCAGCAGTCAGACTAGCGGGAGGTCTGAGCAGTTCTTC
CDR3: CASSQTSGRSEQFF

size: .
D: .
V: TRBV5-6
J: TRBJ1-3
DNA: TGTGCCAGCAGCTTGGGCCAGTTGTTCTCTGGAAACACCATATATTTT
CDR3: CASSLGQLFSGNTIYF

size: .
D: TRBD2
V: TRBV4-3
J: TRBJ2-3
DNA: TGCGCCAGCAGCCAAGCGGGACTAGCGGGAGTGGATACGCAGTATTTT
CDR3: CASSQAGLAGVDTQYF

size: .
D: TRBD1
V: TRBV29-1
J: TRBJ1-1
DNA: TGCAGCGCCGAGGGGGCGTTGGACACTGAAGCTTTCTTT
CDR3: CSAEGALDTEAFF

size: .
D: .
V: TRBV4-2
J: TRBJ1-1
DNA: TGTGCCAGCAGCCAAGATCTAGGCAGGGGAGCTGAAGCTTTCTTT
CDR3: CASSQDLGRGAEAFF

size: .
D: TRBD2
V: TRBV11-2
J: TRBJ2-2
DNA: TGTGCCAGCAGTTCGACTAGCGGAGGAGGTGGGGAGCTGTTTTTT
CDR3: CASSSTSGGGGELFF

size: .
D: .
V: TRBV2
J: TRBJ2-5
DNA: TGTGCCAGCAGTGACGTGACCCAGTACTTC
CDR3: CASSDVTQYF

size: .
D: TRBD2
V: TRBV5-1
J: TRBJ2-2
DNA: TGCGCCAGCAGCTTTAGCGGGGCGAACACCGGGGAGCTGTTTTTT
CDR3: CASSFSGANTGELFF

size: .
D: .
V: TRBV9
J: TRBJ1-2
DNA: TGTGCCAGCAGCGTAGATGGAGGACCTTATGGCTACACCTTC
CDR3: CASSVDGGPYGYTF

size: .
D: .
V: TRBV6-5
J: TRBJ2-7
DNA: TGTGCCAGCACCGATCCAGGTCTAGAGCAGTACTTC
CDR3: CASTDPGLEQYF